This TCR beta chain is drawn from a study of T cell changes during pregnancy in multiple sclerosis. The CDR3 totals 13 residues. Trimming removed 10 bases from V and 3 bases from J, with 16 bases in between. Germline V gene data show CDR1 as MNHNS and CDR2 as SASEGT. TCRdb keeps only in-frame clones here, not all; method: immunoSEQ multiplex PCR. The sample comprises around 95,000 clones, about 93% of which are singletons, and around 1.7% rests with the top ten. V usage is TRBV6-1 and J usage is TRBJ2-7; D is unresolved. Sequenced material: peripheral blood, taken after pregnancy. The sequence derives from a female donor in good health, enrolled as a control in a pregnancy study. This chain's CDR3 is CAIQNGHSYEQYF. The CDR3 bases are TGTGCCATTCAAAATGGGCACAGCTACGAGCAGTACTTC.